Below, 3 T cell receptor beta chains from the same sample are listed, as sequenced in a study of T cell responses to AZD1222 COVID-19 vaccine. The repertoire was sequenced with immunoSEQ multiplex PCR; TCRdb's copy has only in-frame clones and lacks some. Of 130,000 to 150,000 clones listed, around nine tenths were seen once; the top ten hold roughly 2.9%. The material sequenced was peripheral blood, taken on day 0 of MenACWY control vaccination. These receptor sequences come from an adult in good health.

The V and J genes are TRBV5-1 and TRBJ1-1, with TRBD1 identical over 8 bases. The J segment lost 6 bases and the V segment lost 3 bases, leaving 7 bases of the junction unmatched. Germline assignment: CDR1 SGHRS and CDR2 YFSETQ. The CDR3 is 14 residues long. The CDR3 DNA reads as TGCGCCAGCAGCTCGGACAGGGTTTACCCTGAAGCTTTCTTT. It translates to CASSSDRVYPEAFF.

The gene calls are TRBV5-1 and TRBJ2-3; D unclear. CDR3 length equals 15 residues. Germline-derived CDR1 and CDR2 are SGHRS and YFSETQ. The V end was cut by 5 bases, the J end by 3 bases, with 16 bases between. The CDR3 protein is CASRVRPSGTDTQYF. The CDR3 DNA sequence: TGCGCCAGCAGGGTGCGACCGTCCGGGACAGATACGCAGTATTTT.

CDR3 in DNA: TGTGCCAGTAGTATACGGAAGGCAGGGTCCTACGAGCAGTACTTC. Its translation is CASSIRKAGSYEQYF. V is TRBV19 and J is TRBJ2-7; possible D gene TRBD1, 5 bases. The V gene's germline CDR1 is LNHDA and CDR2 SQIVND (reference sequence). This CDR3 is built from 15 residues. The V gene lost 2 bases and the J gene lost 1 base, with 12 bases spanning the gap.